This entry concerns a single T cell receptor (beta chain). No antigen is known for it. The entry originates in a study of graft-versus-host responses after intestinal transplantation. Study-level information: Every recipient had anti-thymocyte globulin induction and two to three years of tacrolimus plus steroids.

V was shortened by 0 bases and J by 6 bases, with 12 bases between the two germline ends. CDR1 and CDR2 (germline): SGHRS, YFSETQ. This CDR3 contains 14 residues. The repertoire was sequenced with immunoSEQ multiplex PCR; TCRdb's copy has only in-frame clones and lacks some. Of more than 100,000 clones listed, just under 95% were seen once; the top ten hold roughly 0.11%. Study conclusions and caveats: Where graft-donor T cell macrochimerism was present, patients had high graft-versus-host to host-versus-graft clonal ratios in allografts. GvH clones were identified in recipient marrow, with some first appearing in ileum or blood.

The TCR was taken from a human donor who received an intestinal transplant. J is TRBJ1-2 and V is TRBV5-1, with TRBD1 as a possible D gene (6 bases). The specimen comprised unstimulated CD4+ T cells sorted from spleen or lymph node cells, sampled before intestinal transplant. CDR3 in DNA: TGCGCCAGCAGCTTGGCACAGGGAATCGATGGCTACACCTTC. Amino acids: CASSLAQGIDGYTF.